The rows below give T cell receptor beta chains drawn from one sample of a study of cytomegalovirus exposure and HLA in healthy donors. Generated by immunoSEQ multiplex PCR, the TCRdb table keeps only in-frame clones and is missing some. This table holds about 160,000 clones. The sample consisted of PBMCs. Receptor source: a woman aged 60-70 years in good health and CMV-seronegative. The conserved cysteine and the conserved F or W are not part of the CDR3 here. The order of the fields is V gene, CDR3 protein.

TRBV4-1 | ASSQRTYEQY
TRBV25-1 | ASRGSSGRNFKQF
TRBV2 | ATQGQTYQPQH
TRBV28 | ASTTRDSTYEQY
TRBV7-9 | ASSYGTGGTDTQY
TRBV4-2 | ASSQVVGRLDNSPLH
TRBV5-1 | ASSVWGDRGGEAF
TRBV5-1 | ASSLEDGGDRL
TRBV4-2 | ASSQGGGNNEQF
TRBV19 | ASSISGSYEQY
TRBV15 | ATRGVGRGDTDTQY
TRBV6-1 | ASSPGIILSYEQY
TRBV5-4 | ASSLSGPGNTIY
TRBV11-1 | ASSLADFRRGTEAF
TRBV27 | ASSSGQGHNYGYT
TRBV15 | ATSRTGKGAGELF
TRBV15 | ATSRDETYEQY
TRBV5-1 | ASSPGLAGIKSYNGQF
TRBV11-2 | ASSLDKGGVAF
TRBV5-1 | ASSSTQVLNTEAF
TRBV10-3 | AISDRTSGPNTGELF
TRBV18 | ASSPTGSYEQY
TRBV27 | ASSRYRGTNEKLF
TRBV10-2 | ASNKGAGYEQY
TRBV5-1 | ASSRASTGMGETQY
TRBV2 | ASWDRYNEQF
TRBV7-3 | ASSSPTSNYNEQF
TRBV10-1 | ASSASNRDRGLWSTEAF
TRBV6-5 | ASSYSYRGMNTEAF
TRBV6-6 | ASIGGGVVGELF
TRBV29-1 | SVDPRGDTQY
TRBV6-4 | ASSLRTRGDTQY
TRBV6-5 | ASSSRDRQPQH
TRBV6-1 | ASRGAGSNQPQH
TRBV5-1 | ASSLRSSPYNEQF
TRBV6-5 | ASSYSKESEQY
TRBV15 | ATSRVRETQY
TRBV19 | ASSQQGNNQPQH
TRBV19 | ASSTTGGNQPQH
TRBV5-1 | ASSSGQSTDTQY
TRBV7-2 | ASSRGQGGPSLAKNIQY